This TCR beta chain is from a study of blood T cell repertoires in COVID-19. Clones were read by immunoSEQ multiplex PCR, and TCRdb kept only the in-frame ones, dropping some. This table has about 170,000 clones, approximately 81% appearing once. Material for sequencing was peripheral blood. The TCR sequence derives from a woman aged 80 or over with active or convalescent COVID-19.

The CDR3 protein is CASSLSRDRLISTDTQYF. CDR3 sequence (DNA): TGTGCCAGCAGTCTATCCCGGGACAGATTGATTAGCACAGATACGCAGTATTTT. The chain is built from TRBV28 and TRBJ2-3; 7 bases agree with TRBD1. Trimming cost V 5 bases and J 0 bases; bases outside gene matches: 14. The germline gives CDR1 MDHEN, CDR2 SYDVKM. This CDR3 contains 18 residues.